This TCR beta chain emerged from a study of T cells in Graves' hyperthyroidism and ophthalmopathy. Study at large: Staff took peripheral blood when the initial diagnosis was made, before any treatment began. Points from the study as a whole: Most thyroid clonotypes expanded above 0.001 appeared in blood too. By a 13 V-J model, ophthalmopathy was set apart from stable hyperthyroidism.

For Graves' hyperthyroidism to be stable, ophthalmopathy could not progress within 18 months. Researchers took RNA transcripts and amplified the TCR beta CDR3 regions from them. Carried out on the TCR CDR3, a first-round RT-PCR used the HTBI primer set. TCRdb analysed the multiplex PCR reads with MiXCR anew, one entry per CDR3 protein. The sample yields hundreds of thousands of distinct CDR3 sequences, 15% to 18% seen once. About this clonotype itself: The antigen is unknown.

The sequenced material came from blood. The TCR originated in a woman aged 18-35 years with Graves' hyperthyroidism.

The CDR3 sequence is CASRGLAGGLLFGELFF. CDR3 DNA: TGTGCCAGCAGGGGACTAGCGGGGGGCCTACTATTTGGGGAGCTGTTTTTT. The chain couples TRBV6-1 to TRBJ2-2, with TRBD2 matching 15 bases. The CDR3 loop spans 17 amino acids. J lost 8 bases, V lost 6 bases, and 10 bases had no gene match. Germline lookup yields CDR1 MNHNS and CDR2 SASEGT.